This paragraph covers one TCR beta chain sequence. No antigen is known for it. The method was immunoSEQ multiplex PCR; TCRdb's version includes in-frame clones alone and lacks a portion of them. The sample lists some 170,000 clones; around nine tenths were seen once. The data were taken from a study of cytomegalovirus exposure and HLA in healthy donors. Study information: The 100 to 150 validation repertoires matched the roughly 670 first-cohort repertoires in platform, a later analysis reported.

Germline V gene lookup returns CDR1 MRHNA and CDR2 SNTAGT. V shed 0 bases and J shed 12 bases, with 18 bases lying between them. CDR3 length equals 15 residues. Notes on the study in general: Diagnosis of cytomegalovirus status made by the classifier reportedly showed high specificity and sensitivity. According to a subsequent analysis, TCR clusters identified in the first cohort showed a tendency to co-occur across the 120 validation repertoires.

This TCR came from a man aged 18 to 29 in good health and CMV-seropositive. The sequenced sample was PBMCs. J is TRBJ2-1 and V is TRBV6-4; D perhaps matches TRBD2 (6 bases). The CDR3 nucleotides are TGTGCCAGCAGTGACTCGACCCGGAGCAGGAGGGGGCAGTTCTTC. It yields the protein CASSDSTRSRRGQFF.